The T cell receptor (beta chain) described here comes from a study of blood T cell repertoires in COVID-19 (dated by TCRdb to about 2020). In terms of the full investigation: Collaborator samples came from the United States, Italy and Spain and covered acute and convalescent phases of COVID-19. Where HLA class I and class II types were available, the types were taken from metadata supplied by the sample provider, not from assay-based typing. Subjects who had been exposed to COVID-19, were actively infected with it, or had recovered from it provided the deeply sampled blood TCRbeta repertoires that made up the dataset. Samples came from the ongoing ImmuneRACE study (first 160 participants) plus 1,254 subjects from 6 global collaborators. The sample metadata nearly always contained a de-identified subject ID, COVID-19 status, age in years and sex. A freely available public database, intended as a resource for researchers studying the immune response to SARS-CoV-2, is where the repertoires were released. The material from the prospective study consisted of cDNA or gDNA derived from T cells, B-cell-depleted T cells, or PBMCs.

The immunoSEQ Assay, a bias-controlled multiplex PCR, was used to amplify TCRbeta CDR3 regions from genomic DNA. From the authors' description of their analysis: Within the assay, amplification of reference gene primers was used to estimate how many nucleated cells each sample contained. Sequence reads were collapsed and filtered to measure the absolute abundance of every unique TCRbeta CDR3 rearrangement. For each sample, productive Simpson clonality was calculated as the square root of Simpson's diversity index across productive rearrangements. TCRdb stores this immuneACCESS table with in-frame sequences only. Part of the clones is absent; in the studies checked, under half of the shortfall reflects unresolved V genes, and no reason is known for the rest. V and J calls plus clone size are reproduced from that table; the DNA served to infer D and trimming. For this sample the table gives more than 130,000 clones, of which approximately 80% were detected only once. The ten largest account for 6% to 7.5% of the sample.

What the work shows at the level of the full study, not this receptor alone: The quantity of clinical and demographic metadata differed by source and by participant and was supplied without curation.

Collaborating institutions collected whole blood in K2EDTA tubes following their own protocols. Collaborator samples were shipped for TCRbeta analysis as frozen whole blood, isolated PBMCs, or DNA extracted from either sample type. V is trimmed back by 6 bases and J by 1 base, and the junction contains 7 bases that no gene match accounts for. Based on the germline V gene (reference sequence), the CDR1 and CDR2 sequences are SEHNR and FQNEAQ. Inclusive of the bounding cysteine and phenylalanine, the CDR3 is 15 residues long. The CDR3 DNA has 45 bases and is translated from base 1. As to this clone: This receptor's antigen is unknown. Base qualities were left out, and no much larger clone turns up one base away.

What was sequenced was peripheral blood. This clonotype originated in a human donor in a cohort sampled during active COVID-19. Recombination joined TRBV7-9 with TRBJ2-7; 9 bases in the middle match TRBD1. This receptor has the CDR3 CASSPDRGTSYEQYF. The nucleotide sequence is TGTGCCAGCAGTCCCGACAGGGGGACATCCTACGAGCAGTACTTC.